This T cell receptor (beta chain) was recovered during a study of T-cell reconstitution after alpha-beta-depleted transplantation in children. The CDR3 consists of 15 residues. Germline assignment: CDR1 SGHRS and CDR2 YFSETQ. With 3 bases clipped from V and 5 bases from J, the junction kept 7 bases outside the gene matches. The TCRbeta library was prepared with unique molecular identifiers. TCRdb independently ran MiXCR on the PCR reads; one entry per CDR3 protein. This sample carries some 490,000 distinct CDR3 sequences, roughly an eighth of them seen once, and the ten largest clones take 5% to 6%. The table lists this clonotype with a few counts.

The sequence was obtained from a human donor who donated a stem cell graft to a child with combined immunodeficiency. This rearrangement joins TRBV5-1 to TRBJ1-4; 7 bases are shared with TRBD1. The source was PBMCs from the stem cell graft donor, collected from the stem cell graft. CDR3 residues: CASSSGQRTNEKLFF. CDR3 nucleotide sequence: TGCGCCAGCAGCTCGGGACAGCGAACAAATGAAAAACTGTTTTTT.